The T cell receptor beta chain described here comes from a study of vaccination effects on CD4 cells after COVID-19. The CDR3 loop spans 11 amino acids. Germline CDR1 is DFQATT and CDR2 is SNEGSKA (reference sequence). Trimming removed 3 bases at V and 5 bases at J, with 7 bases between. Remarks on this clone: As yet, its antigen is unknown.

Subsequent to 10 days of culture, CD4+ T cells were isolated. Two-dose BNT162b2 or mRNA-1273 vaccination was given to participants. Assay: immunoSEQ multiplex PCR; the TCRdb copy retains only in-frame clones and omits some. Of about 57,000 clones in the sample, approximately 80% were seen once. The clonotype originates from a human donor who received a COVID-19 vaccine. This chain connects TRBV20-1 to TRBJ1-1; D unclear. The sequencing used CD4+ T cells from PBMCs cultured without peptide, collected after COVID-19 vaccination. CDR3 sequence: CSARTRTEAFF. As DNA, the CDR3 is TGCAGTGCTAGGACCCGAACTGAAGCTTTCTTT.